This note documents a single T cell receptor (beta chain) sequence. These data are taken from a study of blood T cell repertoires in COVID-19. About the research overall: There were acute and convalescent COVID-19 samples, and they came from the United States, Italy and Spain. Sources were T cells, B-cell-depleted T cells, or PBMCs; the material itself was cDNA or gDNA.

The CDR3 loop spans 16 amino acids. The J segment lost 0 bases and the V segment lost 5 bases, leaving 7 bases of the junction unmatched. CDR1 and CDR2 from the germline V gene are LGHDT and YNNKEL (reference sequence). Source study methods: Amplifying reference gene primers gave estimates of nucleated cell counts. Assay: immunoSEQ multiplex PCR; the TCRdb copy retains only in-frame clones and omits some. V, J and clone size reflect that table, while D and trimming were determined from the DNA. Here the sample spans 180,000 or so clones, about 85% being singletons. The source material was peripheral blood. The V call is TRBV3-1 (or the pseudogene TRBV3-2), the J call TRBJ1-3; the match to TRBD1 covers 7 bases. The source of this sequence is an elderly woman in a cohort sampled during active or convalescent COVID-19. Here the CDR3 reads CASSYGTGDSGNTIYF. The CDR3 coding sequence is TGTGCCAGCAGCTATGGCACAGGGGACTCTGGAAACACCATATATTTT.